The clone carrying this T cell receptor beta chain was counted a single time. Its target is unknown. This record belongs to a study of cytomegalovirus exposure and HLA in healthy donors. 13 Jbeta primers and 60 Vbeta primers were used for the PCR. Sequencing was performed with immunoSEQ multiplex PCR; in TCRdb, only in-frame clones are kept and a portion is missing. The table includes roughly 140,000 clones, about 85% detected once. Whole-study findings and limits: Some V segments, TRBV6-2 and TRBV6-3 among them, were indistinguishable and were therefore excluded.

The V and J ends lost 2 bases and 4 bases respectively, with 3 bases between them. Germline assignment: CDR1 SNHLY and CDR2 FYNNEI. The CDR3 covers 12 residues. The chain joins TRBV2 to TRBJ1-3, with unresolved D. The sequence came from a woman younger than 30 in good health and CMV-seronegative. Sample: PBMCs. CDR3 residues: CASSEQGNTIYF. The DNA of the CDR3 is TGTGCCAGCAGTGAACAAGGAAACACCATATATTTT.